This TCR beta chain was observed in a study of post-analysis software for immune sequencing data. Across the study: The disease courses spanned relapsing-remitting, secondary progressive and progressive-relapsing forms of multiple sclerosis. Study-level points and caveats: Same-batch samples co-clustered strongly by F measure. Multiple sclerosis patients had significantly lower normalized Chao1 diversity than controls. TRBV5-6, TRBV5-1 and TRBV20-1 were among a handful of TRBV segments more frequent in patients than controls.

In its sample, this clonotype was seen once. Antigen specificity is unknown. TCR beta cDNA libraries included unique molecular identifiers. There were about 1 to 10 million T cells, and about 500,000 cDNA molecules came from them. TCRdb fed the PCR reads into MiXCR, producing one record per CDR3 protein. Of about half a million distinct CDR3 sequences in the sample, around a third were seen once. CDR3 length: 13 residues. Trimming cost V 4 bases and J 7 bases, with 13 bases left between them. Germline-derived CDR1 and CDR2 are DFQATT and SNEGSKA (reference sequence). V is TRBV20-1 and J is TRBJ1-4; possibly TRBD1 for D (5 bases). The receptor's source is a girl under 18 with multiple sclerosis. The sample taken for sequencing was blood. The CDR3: CSATGDSSEKLFF. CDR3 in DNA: TGCAGTGCTACGGGGGACTCTTCTGAAAAACTGTTTTTT.